What follows describes a single TCR beta chain. No antigen is known for it. The time point was: pre-sensitization, week 0. Stated treatment: therapeutic diphenylcyclopropenone sensitization with weekly scalp DPC. Blood draws came before every patch-test application. The data stem from a study of human T cells and chemical hapten exposure. The wider study: It was small differences in pooled library volume that mainly caused per-sample TCR yields to vary. General study results and limits: A positive correlation with patch test score was shown by PT1 expanded TCR counts.

The ends were cut back, 10 bases at V and 2 bases at J, with 6 bases in the middle. CDR1 and CDR2 (germline): MDHEN, SYDVKM. This CDR3 has 11 residues. MiXCR, run by TCRdb on the RACE reads, gives a single entry per CDR3 protein. The sample gives around 260,000 distinct CDR3 sequences, roughly 8.9% of which show up once; 2.3% is in the top ten. The clonotype originates from a woman aged 35 to 49 with alopecia areata. Some clones in this sample may be carry-over from other donors' samples. The input for sequencing was whole blood, taken in connection with sensitization to the hapten diphenylcyclopropenone (DPC). The chain employs TRBV28 and TRBJ2-4; the D is unclear. CDR3 sequence: CAIGSKNIQYF. The CDR3 DNA sequence: TGTGCCATAGGGTCCAAAAACATTCAGTACTTC.